The sequence of this T cell receptor beta chain was determined in a study of blood T cells in healthy people across ages. Study-wide results and caveats: Since the PBMCs were unsorted, naive and antigen-experienced cells could not be conclusively compared. Among long-lived donors, naive CD4+ cells were more numerous and diversity higher than in aged donors.

This clonotype occurred a few times. Its antigen is as yet unknown. Sample-barcoded 5' priming and a J-beta primer mix drove a second PCR of about 6 to 11 cycles. TCRdb re-called the 5' RACE reads through MiXCR, storing one row per CDR3 protein. The sample has over 450,000 distinct CDR3 sequences; about 25% are singletons. The same data also went into a second study, on T cells of mothers and their children. That work states: Versus unrelated pairs, overlap was slightly higher in related mother-child pairs, without reaching significance.

This TCR was sampled from a boy aged 5-17 years in good health. Sequenced: blood.

The CDR3 coding sequence is TGCAGCGTTGGGGCAGCTACCTACGAGCAGTACTTC. Protein product: CSVGAATYEQYF. The chain is built from TRBV29-1 and TRBJ2-7; D ambiguous. CDR3 length: 12 amino acids. In germline, CDR1 is SQVTM, CDR2 ANQGSEA. V lost 4 bases and J lost 2, with 9 bases in between.